This T cell receptor (beta chain) was documented in a study of tumor and adjacent non-tumor tissue in lung cancer. This sample's RNA came from whole unsorted tissue. Distant lung tissue was collected more than 3 cm away from the tumor edge. In germline, CDR1 is DFQATT, CDR2 SNEGSKA (reference sequence). The CDR3 runs 14 residues. This clonotype was found a few times. A much more abundant neighbour one base away suggests this may be a read error. Three rounds of nested PCR, following a modified ARM-PCR protocol, produced the TCRbeta library. TCRdb reprocessed the multiplex PCR reads with MiXCR, giving one entry per CDR3 protein. The sample holds around 75,000 distinct CDR3 sequences, around 70% seen once.

The chain carries TRBV20-1 and TRBJ2-7, with D unresolved. The receptor comes from a woman in her forties or fifties with non-small cell lung cancer. Sequenced material: distant non-tumor lung tissue. The chain's CDR3 is CGARSEAVSYEQYF. The CDR3 nucleotides read TGCGGTGCTAGATCAGAGGCGGTCTCCTACGAGCAGTACTTC.